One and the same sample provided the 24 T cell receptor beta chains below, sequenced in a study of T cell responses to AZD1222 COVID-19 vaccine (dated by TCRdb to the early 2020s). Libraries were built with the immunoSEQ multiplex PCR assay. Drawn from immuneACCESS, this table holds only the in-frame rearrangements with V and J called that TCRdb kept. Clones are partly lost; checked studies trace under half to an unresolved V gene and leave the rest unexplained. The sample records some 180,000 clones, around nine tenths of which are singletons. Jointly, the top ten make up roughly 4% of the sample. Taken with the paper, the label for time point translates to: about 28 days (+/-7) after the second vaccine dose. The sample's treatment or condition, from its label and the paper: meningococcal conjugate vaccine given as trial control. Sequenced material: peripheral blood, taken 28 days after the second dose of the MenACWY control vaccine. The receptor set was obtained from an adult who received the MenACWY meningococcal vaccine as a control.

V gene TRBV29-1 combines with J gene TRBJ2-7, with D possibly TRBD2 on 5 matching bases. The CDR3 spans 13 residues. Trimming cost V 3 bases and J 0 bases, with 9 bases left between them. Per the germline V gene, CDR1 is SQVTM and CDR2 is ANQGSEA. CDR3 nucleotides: TGCAGCGTTGACTCTGCGGGCTCCTACGAGCAGTACTTC. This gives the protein CSVDSAGSYEQYF.

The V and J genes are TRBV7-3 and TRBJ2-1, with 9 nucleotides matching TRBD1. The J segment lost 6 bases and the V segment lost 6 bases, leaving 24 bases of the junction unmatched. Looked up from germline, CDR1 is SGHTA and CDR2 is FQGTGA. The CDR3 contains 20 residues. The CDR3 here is CASSLDRGVGWIPRPNEQFF. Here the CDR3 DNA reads TGTGCCAGCAGTTTGGACAGGGGAGTCGGTTGGATCCCGCGGCCCAATGAGCAGTTCTTC.

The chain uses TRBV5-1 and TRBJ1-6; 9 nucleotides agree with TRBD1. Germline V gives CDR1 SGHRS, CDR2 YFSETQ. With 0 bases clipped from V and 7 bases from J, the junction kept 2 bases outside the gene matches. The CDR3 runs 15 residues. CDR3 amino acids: CASSLAGTGNSPLHF. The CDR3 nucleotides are TGCGCCAGCAGCTTGGCCGGGACAGGGAATTCACCCCTCCACTTT.

CDR3 sequence: CASSAQSLSTEAFF. In DNA form, the CDR3 reads TGTGCCAGCAGCGCTCAGTCCCTGAGCACTGAAGCTTTCTTT. The rearrangement uses TRBV9 and TRBJ1-1; no reliable D call. The V end lost 3 bases, the J end lost 4 bases, and 13 bases lay between the germline ends. Looked up from germline, CDR1 is SGDLS and CDR2 is YYNGEE. This CDR3 is built from 14 residues.

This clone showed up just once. This CDR3 reads CASSVVPGRHGYTF. In DNA, the CDR3 is TGTGCCAGCAGCGTAGTTCCGGGGCGGCATGGCTACACCTTC. The chain recombines TRBV9 with TRBJ1-2, with a tentative D call TRBD1 (5 bases). CDR1 and CDR2 (germline): SGDLS, YYNGEE. The CDR3 extends over 14 amino acids. V was trimmed by 0 bases and J by 6 bases, leaving 12 bases between them.

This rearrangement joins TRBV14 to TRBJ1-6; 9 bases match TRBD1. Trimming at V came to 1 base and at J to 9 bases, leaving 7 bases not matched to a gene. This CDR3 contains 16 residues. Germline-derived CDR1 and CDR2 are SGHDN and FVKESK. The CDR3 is CASSQGGGQGISPLHF. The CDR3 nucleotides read TGTGCCAGCAGCCAAGGGGGAGGACAGGGGATTTCACCCCTCCACTTT.

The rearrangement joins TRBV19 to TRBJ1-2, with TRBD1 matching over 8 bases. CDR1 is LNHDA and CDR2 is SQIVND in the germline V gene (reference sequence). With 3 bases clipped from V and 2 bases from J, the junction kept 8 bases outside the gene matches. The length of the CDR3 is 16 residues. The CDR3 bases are TGTGCCAGTAGTATCGCAGGGGGCGCAGGGAACTATGGCTACACCTTC. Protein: CASSIAGGAGNYGYTF.

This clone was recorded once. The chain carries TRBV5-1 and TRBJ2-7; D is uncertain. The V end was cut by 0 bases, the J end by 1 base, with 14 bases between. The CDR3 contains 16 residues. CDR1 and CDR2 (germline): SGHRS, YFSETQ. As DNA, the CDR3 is TGCGCCAGCAGCTTGGCAGCCGGCGCCGTTTCCTACGAGCAGTACTTC. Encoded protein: CASSLAAGAVSYEQYF.

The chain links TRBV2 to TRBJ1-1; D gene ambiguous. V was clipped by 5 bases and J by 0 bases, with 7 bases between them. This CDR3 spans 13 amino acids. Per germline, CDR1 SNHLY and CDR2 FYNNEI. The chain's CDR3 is CASSLFMNTEAFF. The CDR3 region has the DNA TGTGCCAGCAGTCTTTTTATGAACACTGAAGCTTTCTTT.

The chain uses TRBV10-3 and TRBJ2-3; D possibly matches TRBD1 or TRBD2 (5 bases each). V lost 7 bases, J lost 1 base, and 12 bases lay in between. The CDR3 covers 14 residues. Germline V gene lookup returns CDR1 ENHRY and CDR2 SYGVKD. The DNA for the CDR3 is TGTGCCATCACTAGGGACGGGGGCACAGATACGCAGTATTTT. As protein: CAITRDGGTDTQYF.

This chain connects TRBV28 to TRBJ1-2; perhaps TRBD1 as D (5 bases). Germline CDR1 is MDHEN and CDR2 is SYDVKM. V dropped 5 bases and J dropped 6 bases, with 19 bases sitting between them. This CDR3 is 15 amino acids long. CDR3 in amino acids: CASSPAGTPSNGYTF. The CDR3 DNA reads TGTGCCAGCAGTCCCGCCGGGACCCCCAGTAATGGCTACACCTTC.

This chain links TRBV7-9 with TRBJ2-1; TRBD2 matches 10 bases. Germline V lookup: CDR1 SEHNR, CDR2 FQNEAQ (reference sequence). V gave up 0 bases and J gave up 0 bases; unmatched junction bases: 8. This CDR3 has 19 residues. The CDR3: CASSLASGLARPSYNEQFF. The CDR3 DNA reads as TGTGCCAGCAGCTTAGCGTCGGGACTAGCGCGACCCTCCTACAATGAGCAGTTCTTC.

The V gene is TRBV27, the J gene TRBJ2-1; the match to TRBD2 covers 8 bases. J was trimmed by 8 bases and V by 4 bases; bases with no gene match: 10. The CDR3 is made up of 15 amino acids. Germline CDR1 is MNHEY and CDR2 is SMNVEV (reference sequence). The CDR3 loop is CASSSPGLGRDEQFF. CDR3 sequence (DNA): TGTGCCAGCAGTTCCCCGGGACTAGGCCGGGATGAGCAGTTCTTC.

The CDR3 reads CATSNGEEAQGYEQYF. CDR3 DNA: TGTGCCACCAGTAACGGGGAGGAGGCCCAGGGGTACGAGCAGTACTTC. V usage is TRBV15 and J usage is TRBJ2-7; either TRBD1 or TRBD2 may fit D (6 bases each). The ends were cut back, 6 bases at V and 4 bases at J, with 22 bases in the middle. The germline CDR1 and CDR2 sequences are LNHNV and YYDKDF (reference sequence). This CDR3 contains 16 residues.

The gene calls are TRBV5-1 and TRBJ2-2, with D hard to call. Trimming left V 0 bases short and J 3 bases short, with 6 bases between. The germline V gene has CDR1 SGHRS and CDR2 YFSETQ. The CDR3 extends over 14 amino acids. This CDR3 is CASSLDIYTGELFF. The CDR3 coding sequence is TGCGCCAGCAGCTTGGACATTTACACCGGGGAGCTGTTTTTT.

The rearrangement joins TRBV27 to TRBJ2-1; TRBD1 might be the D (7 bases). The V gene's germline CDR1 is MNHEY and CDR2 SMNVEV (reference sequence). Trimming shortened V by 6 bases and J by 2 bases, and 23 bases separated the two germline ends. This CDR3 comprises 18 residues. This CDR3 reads CASRAGTVFAGTYNEQFF. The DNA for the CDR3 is TGTGCCAGCAGGGCCGGGACAGTTTTCGCGGGGACCTACAATGAGCAGTTCTTC.

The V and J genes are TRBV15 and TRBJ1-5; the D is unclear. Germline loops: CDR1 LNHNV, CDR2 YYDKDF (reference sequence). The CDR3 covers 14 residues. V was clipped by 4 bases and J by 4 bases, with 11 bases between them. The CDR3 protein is CATSIVTGNQPQHF. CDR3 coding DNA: TGTGCCACCAGCATCGTTACGGGGAATCAGCCCCAGCATTTT.

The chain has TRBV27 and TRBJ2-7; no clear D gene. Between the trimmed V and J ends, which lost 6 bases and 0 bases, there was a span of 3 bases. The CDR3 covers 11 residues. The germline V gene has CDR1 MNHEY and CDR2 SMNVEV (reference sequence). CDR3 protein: CASRTSYEQYF. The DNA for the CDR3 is TGTGCCAGCAGAACCTCCTACGAGCAGTACTTC.

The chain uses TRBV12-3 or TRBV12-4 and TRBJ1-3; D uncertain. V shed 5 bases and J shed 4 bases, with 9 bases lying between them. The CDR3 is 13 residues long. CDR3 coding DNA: TGTGCCAGCAGTCAACCCCCAGGAAACACCATATATTTT. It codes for CASSQPPGNTIYF.

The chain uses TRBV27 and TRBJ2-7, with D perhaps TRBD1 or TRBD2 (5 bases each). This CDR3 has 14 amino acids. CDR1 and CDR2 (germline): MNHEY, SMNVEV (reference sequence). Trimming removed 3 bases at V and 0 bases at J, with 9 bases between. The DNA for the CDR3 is TGTGCCAGCAGTTTCTGGGGGAGCTCCTACGAGCAGTACTTC. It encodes CASSFWGSSYEQYF.

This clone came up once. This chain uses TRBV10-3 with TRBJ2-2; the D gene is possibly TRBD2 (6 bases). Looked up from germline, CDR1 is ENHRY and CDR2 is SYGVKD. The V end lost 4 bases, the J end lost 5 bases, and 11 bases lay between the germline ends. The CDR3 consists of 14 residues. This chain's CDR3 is CAISGGGMTGELFF. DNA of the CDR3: TGTGCCATCAGTGGAGGAGGGATGACCGGGGAGCTGTTTTTT.

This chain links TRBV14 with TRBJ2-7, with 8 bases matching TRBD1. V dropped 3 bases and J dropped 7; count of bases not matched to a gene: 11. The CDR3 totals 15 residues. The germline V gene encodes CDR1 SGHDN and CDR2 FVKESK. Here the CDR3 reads CASSHYGRGRGEQYF. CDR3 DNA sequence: TGTGCCAGCAGCCACTACGGCAGGGGGCGCGGAGAGCAGTACTTC.

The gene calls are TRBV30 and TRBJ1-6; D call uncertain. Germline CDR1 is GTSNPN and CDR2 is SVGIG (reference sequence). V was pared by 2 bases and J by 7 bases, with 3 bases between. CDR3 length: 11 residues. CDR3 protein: CAWSRNSPLHF. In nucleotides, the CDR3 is TGTGCCTGGAGTAGAAATTCACCCCTCCACTTT.

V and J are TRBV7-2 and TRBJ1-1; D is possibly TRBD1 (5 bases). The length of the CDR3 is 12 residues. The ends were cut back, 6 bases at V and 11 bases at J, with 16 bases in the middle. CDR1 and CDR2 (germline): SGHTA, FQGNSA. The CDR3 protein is CASSHASGGAFF. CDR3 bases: TGTGCCAGCAGTCATGCAAGCGGGGGGGCTTTCTTT.